The source of this T cell receptor beta chain is a study of PD-1 blockade in mismatch repair-deficient tumors. The repertoire was sequenced with immunoSEQ multiplex PCR; TCRdb's copy has only in-frame clones and lacks some. The sample includes approximately 120,000 clones, 70% to 90% of them seen just once. All patients were mismatch repair deficient, assessed by either PCR or immunohistochemistry. TCR sequencing covered a few patients who responded to pembrolizumab. CDR3 length: 16 amino acids. CDR1 is LNHNV, CDR2 YYDKDF, per germline (reference sequence). Trimming stripped 0 bases from V and 5 bases from J, with 13 bases between.

The sequence was collected from an adult with mismatch repair-deficient cancer. Sequenced material: peripheral blood, taken 44 weeks after starting pembrolizumab. The chain is built from TRBV15 and TRBJ1-4, with D maybe TRBD1 (6 bases). The DNA for the CDR3 is TGTGCCACCAGCAGAGATCATAGGGGGGGAAATGAAAAACTGTTTTTT. It is translated as CATSRDHRGGNEKLFF.